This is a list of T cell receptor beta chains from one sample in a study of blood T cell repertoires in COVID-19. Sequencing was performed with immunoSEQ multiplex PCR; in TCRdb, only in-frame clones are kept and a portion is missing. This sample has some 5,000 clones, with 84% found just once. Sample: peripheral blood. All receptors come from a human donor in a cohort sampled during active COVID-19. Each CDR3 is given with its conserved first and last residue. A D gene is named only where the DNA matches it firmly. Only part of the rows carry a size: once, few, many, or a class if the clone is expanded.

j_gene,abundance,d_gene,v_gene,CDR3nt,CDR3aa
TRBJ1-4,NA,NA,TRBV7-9,TGTGCCAGCAGCCCAATCGCGGGCCTAACGAAACTGTTTTTT,CASSPIAGLTKLFF
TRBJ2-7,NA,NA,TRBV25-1,TGTGCCAGCAGTGACAGGGCCTACTCCCACGAGCAGTACTTC,CASSDRAYSHEQYF
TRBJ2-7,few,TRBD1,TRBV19,TGTGCCAGTAAAGGGACAGGAGCATACGAGCAGTACTTC,CASKGTGAYEQYF
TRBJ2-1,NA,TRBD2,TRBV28,TGTGCCAGCAGTTCCCCGCCGGTAGCGGGAAAAAATGAGCAGTTCTTC,CASSSPPVAGKNEQFF
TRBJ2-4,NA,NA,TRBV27,TGTGCCAGCAGTCCCTTGGCCAAAAACATTCAGTACTTC,CASSPLAKNIQYF
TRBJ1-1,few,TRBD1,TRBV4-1,TGCGCCAGCAGCCAACCCGGGACAGGGTGGACTGAAGCTTTCTTT,CASSQPGTGWTEAFF
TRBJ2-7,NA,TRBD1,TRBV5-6,TGTGCCAGCCGCTCCTCCGGGACAGGGAGCGAGCAGTACTTC,CASRSSGTGSEQYF
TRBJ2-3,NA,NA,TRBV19,TGTGCCAGTAGTATTGGGGCCCCAGGCACAGATACGCAGTATTTT,CASSIGAPGTDTQYF
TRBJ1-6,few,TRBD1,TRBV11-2,TGTGCCTCAAGGGGACAGGGGCAGGATTCACCCCTCCACTTT,CASRGQGQDSPLHF
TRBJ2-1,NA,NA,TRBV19,TGTGCCAGTAGTATCATAGAGAAGAATGAGCAGTTCTTC,CASSIIEKNEQFF
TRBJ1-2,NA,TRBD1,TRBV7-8,TGTGCCAGCAGCTTAATGGGACAGGGCTATGGCTACACCTTC,CASSLMGQGYGYTF
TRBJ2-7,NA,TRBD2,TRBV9,TGTGCCAGCAGTTATAGCGGGAGGGCCTTCGACGAGCAGTACTTC,CASSYSGRAFDEQYF
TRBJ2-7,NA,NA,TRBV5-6,TGTGCCAGCACCAACCGGGTGGGCGAGCAGTACTTC,CASTNRVGEQYF
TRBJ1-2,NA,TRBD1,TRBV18,TGTGCCAGCTCACCACCGTCGGGACAGAACTATGGCTACACCTTC,CASSPPSGQNYGYTF
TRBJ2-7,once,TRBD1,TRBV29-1,TGCAGCGTTGAACTTCCGGGACAGGGTATCTACGAGCAGTACTTC,CSVELPGQGIYEQYF
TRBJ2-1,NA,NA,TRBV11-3,TGTGCCAGCAGCTTTAGAGGGAATGAGCAGTTCTTC,CASSFRGNEQFF
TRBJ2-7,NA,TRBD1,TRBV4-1,TGCGCCAGCAGCCAAAGATACCCAGGGGGCGGGTACGAGCAGTACTTC,CASSQRYPGGGYEQYF
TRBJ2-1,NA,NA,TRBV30,TGTGCCTGGAGTGTACACTGGCGGGGATACAATGAGCAGTTCTTC,CAWSVHWRGYNEQFF
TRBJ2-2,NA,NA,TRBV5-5,TGTGCCAGCAGCTTTAGTCAAGTCGGGGAGCTGTTTTTT,CASSFSQVGELFF
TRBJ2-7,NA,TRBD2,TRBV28,TGTGCCAGCAGTTTATCCGGGACTAGCGCGAGGGAGCAGTACTTC,CASSLSGTSAREQYF
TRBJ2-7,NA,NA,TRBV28,TGTGCCAGTGCCCAGGGCCCTATCTACGAGCAGTACTTC,CASAQGPIYEQYF
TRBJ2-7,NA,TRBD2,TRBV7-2,TGTGCCAGCAGCACCAGACTAGCGAGGAGCTCCTACGAGCAGTACTTC,CASSTRLARSSYEQYF
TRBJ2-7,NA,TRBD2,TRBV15,TGTGCCACCAGCAGTAGCGGGGGACCGTGGCAGTACTTC,CATSSSGGPWQYF
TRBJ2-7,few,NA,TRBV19,TGTGCCAGTAGTACGACCGGGTCCTTAATGTACGAGCAGTACTTC,CASSTTGSLMYEQYF
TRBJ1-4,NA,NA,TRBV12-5,TGTGCTAGTGGTTTCCAAATGACAGTCCGCAATGAAAAACTGTTTTTT,CASGFQMTVRNEKLFF
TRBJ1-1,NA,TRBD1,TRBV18,TGTGCCAGCTCAAAACAGGGGATGGGCACTGAAGCTTTCTTT,CASSKQGMGTEAFF
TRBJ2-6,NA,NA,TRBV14,TGTGCCAGCAGCCAACGCGGGGGCCCTGGGGCCAACGTCCTGACTTTC,CASSQRGGPGANVLTF
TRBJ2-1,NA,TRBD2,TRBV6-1,TGTGCCAGCAGTGAATCGGGGGGAGATTACAATGAGCAGTTCTTC,CASSESGGDYNEQFF
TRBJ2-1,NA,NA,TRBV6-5,TGTGCCAGCAGGGATCGAAAGGGGTCCTACAATGAGCAGTTCTTC,CASRDRKGSYNEQFF
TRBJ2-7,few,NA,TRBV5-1,TGCGCCAGCAGCTTGGCACAATCCTACGAGCAGTACTTC,CASSLAQSYEQYF
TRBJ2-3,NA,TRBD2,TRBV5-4,TGTGCCAGCAGCCTCCGACTAGCGGGGTCCACAGATACGCAGTATTTT,CASSLRLAGSTDTQYF
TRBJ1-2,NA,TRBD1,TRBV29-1,TGCAGCGGTATGACAGGGTGGGACTATGGCTACACCTTC,CSGMTGWDYGYTF
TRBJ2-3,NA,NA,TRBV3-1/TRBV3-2,TGTGCCAGCAGCCAGAGAGGGCTAGCCGCTAGCACAGATACGCAGTATTTT,CASSQRGLAASTDTQYF
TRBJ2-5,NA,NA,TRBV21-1,TGTGCCAGCAACCAGACAACTCAAGAGACCCAGTACTTC,CASNQTTQETQYF
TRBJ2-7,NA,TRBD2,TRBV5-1,TGCGCCAGCAGCTTGGAGGGTAGCGGGAGTGGGGCCTACGAGCAGTACTTC,CASSLEGSGSGAYEQYF
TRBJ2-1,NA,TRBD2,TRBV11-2,TGTGCCAGCAGCTTAGATCGGGAGGGAGGCTTCTACAATGAGCAGTTCTTC,CASSLDREGGFYNEQFF
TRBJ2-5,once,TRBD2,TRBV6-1,TGTGCCAGCAGTGCCCCGAGGGTATTAGCGGGAGTAGTAAGAGAGACCCAGTACTTC,CASSAPRVLAGVVRETQYF
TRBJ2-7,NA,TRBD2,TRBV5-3,TGTGCCAGAAGGACTAGCGGGAGTTACGAGCAGTACTTC,CARRTSGSYEQYF
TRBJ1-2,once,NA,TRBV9,TGTGCCAGCAGCGTCGGCGGGCCTAACTATGGCTACACCTTC,CASSVGGPNYGYTF
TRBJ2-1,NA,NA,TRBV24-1,TGTGCCACCAGTGATCCCCAGGGGAGTCTTAGGAATGAGCAGTTCTTC,CATSDPQGSLRNEQFF
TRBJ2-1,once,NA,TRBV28,TGTGCCAGCAGTTTATGGGCCAAAAATGAGCAGTTCTTC,CASSLWAKNEQFF
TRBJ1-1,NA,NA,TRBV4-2,TGTGCCAGCAGCCAAGGGACACATGGGAACACTGAAGCTTTCTTT,CASSQGTHGNTEAFF
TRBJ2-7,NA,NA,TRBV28,TGTGCCAGCAGTCTTCTCCAGGGGACCGAGCAGTACTTC,CASSLLQGTEQYF
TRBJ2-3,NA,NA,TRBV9,TGTGCCAGCAGCGGCCAGGACACCTCCACAGATACGCAGTATTTT,CASSGQDTSTDTQYF
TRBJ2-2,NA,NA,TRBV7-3,TGTGCCAGCAGTCCCTTATCGGGGGAGCTGTTTTTT,CASSPLSGELFF
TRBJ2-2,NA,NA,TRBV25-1,TGTGCCAGCACGGACACGGGCACCGGGGAGCTGTTTTTT,CASTDTGTGELFF
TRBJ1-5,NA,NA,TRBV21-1,TGTGCCAGCAGCAAAGGGGCAAACAGGGTTCAGCCCCAGCATTTT,CASSKGANRVQPQHF
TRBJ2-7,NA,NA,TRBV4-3,TGCGCCAGCAGCCAAGGGGTCGGGAGCTCCTACGAGCAGTACTTC,CASSQGVGSSYEQYF
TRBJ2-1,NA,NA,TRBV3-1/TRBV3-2,TGTGCCAGCAGCCTCACAGGGTGGAACAATGAGCAGTTCTTC,CASSLTGWNNEQFF
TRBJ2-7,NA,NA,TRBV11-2,TGTGCCAGCAGTAGGGGATCCTACGAGCAGTACTTC,CASSRGSYEQYF
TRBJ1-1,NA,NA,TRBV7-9,TGTGCCAGCAGCTTCCGGGTCGACACTGAAGCTTTCTTT,CASSFRVDTEAFF
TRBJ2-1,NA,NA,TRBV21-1,TGTGCCAGCTGGCCCTGTGCCTCTGGGACACACAATGAGCAGTTCTTC,CASWPCASGTHNEQFF
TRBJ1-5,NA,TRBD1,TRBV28,TGTGCCAGCAGTAAAGTGGGACAGGGAGGCAATCAGCCCCAGCATTTT,CASSKVGQGGNQPQHF